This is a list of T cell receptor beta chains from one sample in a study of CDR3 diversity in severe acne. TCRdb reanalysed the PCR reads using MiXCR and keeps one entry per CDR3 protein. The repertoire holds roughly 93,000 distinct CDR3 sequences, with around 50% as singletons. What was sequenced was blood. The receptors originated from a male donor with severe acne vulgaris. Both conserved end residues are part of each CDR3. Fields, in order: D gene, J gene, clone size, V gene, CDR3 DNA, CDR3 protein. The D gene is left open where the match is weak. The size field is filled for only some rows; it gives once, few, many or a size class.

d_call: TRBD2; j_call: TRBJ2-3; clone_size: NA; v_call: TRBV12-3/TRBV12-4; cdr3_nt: TGTGCCAGCAGTTTAGCCTCTAGCGGGAGGGACAATGAGCAGTATTTT; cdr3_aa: CASSLASSGRDNEQYF
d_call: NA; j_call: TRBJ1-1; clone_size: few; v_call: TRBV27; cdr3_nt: TGTGCCAGCAGTCCTTGGGACTTTTCGAGAACTGAAGCTTTCTTT; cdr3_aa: CASSPWDFSRTEAFF
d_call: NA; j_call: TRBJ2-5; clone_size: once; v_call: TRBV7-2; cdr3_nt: TGTGCCAGCAGCTTAGTGAGGTTTGCGGAGACCCAGTACTTC; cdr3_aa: CASSLVRFAETQYF
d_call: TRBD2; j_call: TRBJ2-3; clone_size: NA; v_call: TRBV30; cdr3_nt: TGTGCCTGGAGGTCGGGACTAGCGGGAGGTCGCACAGATACGCAGTATTTT; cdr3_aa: CAWRSGLAGGRTDTQYF
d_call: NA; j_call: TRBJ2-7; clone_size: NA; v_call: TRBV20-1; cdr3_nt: TGCAGTGCTAGAGCATCACAGTTCTACGAGCAGTACTTC; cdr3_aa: CSARASQFYEQYF
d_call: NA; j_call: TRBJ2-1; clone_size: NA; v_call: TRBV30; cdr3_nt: TGTGCCTGGAGTCAAGGTTTTATTGAGAATGAGCAGTTCTTC; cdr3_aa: CAWSQGFIENEQFF
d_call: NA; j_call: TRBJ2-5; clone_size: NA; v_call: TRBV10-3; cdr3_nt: TGTGCCAGCAGTGGATTGGCCCAGTACTTC; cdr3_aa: CASSGLAQYF
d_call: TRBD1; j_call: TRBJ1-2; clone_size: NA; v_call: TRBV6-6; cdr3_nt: TGTGCCAGCAGCTTCGGCATTGGACAGGGGGCATCCGTCTTC; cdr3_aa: CASSFGIGQGASVF
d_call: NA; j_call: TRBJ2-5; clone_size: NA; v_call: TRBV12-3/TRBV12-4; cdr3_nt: TGTGCCAGCAGTTTAGCCACGCGAGCAGAGACCCAGTACTTC; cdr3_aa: CASSLATRAETQYF
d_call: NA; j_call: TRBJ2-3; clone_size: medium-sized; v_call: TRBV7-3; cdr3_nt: TGTGCCAGCAGCGCAAAGGGACAATTGGATACGCAGTATTTT; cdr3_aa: CASSAKGQLDTQYF
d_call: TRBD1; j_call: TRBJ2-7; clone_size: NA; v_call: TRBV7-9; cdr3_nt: TGTGCCAGCAGCCAGACGGGACAGGAGAACGAGCAGTACTTC; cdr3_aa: CASSQTGQENEQYF
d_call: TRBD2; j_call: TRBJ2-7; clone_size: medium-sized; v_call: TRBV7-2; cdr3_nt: TGTGCCAGCAGCTTGACTAGCGGGAGCCACGAGCAGTACTTC; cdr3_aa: CASSLTSGSHEQYF
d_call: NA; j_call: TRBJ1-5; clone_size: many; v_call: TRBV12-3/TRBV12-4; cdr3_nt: TGTGCCAGCAGGCATACAGGGAACCCCAATCAGCCCCAGCATTTT; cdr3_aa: CASRHTGNPNQPQHF